What follows describes a single TCR beta chain. Its antigen is still unknown. V was trimmed by 4 bases and J by 2 bases, leaving 14 bases between them. Germline V gene lookup returns CDR1 MDHEN and CDR2 SYDVKM. The CDR3 runs to 15 residues. The data derive from a study of T cell responses to AZD1222 COVID-19 vaccine. Whole-study findings and limits: The span of vaccine-associated CD4 TCRs extended across spike, with dominance at 160-218 and 743-854.

This table comes from immunoSEQ multiplex PCR, and its TCRdb copy is limited to in-frame clones, with some not included. The table lists fewer than 120,000 clones, around 93% of them singletons, with approximately 2.9% in the top ten. Sequenced here: peripheral blood, sampled 28 days after the second AZD1222 dose. The rearrangement joins TRBV28 to TRBJ1-2; no clear D. The receptor was derived from an adult who received the AZD1222 COVID-19 vaccine. The CDR3 loop reads CASSYGSGRNYGYTF. CDR3 DNA sequence: TGTGCCAGCAGTTACGGAAGCGGAAGGAACTATGGCTACACCTTC.